Reported below is one T cell receptor beta chain. The data stem from a study of blood T cell repertoires in COVID-19. Across the whole study: Sites across the United States, Italy and Spain contributed samples from acute and convalescent COVID-19. Sample material is recorded as cDNA or gDNA derived from T cells, B-cell-depleted T cells, or PBMCs.

TCRdb's table, derived via immunoSEQ multiplex PCR, lists solely in-frame clones and lacks some. The table lists under 200,000 clones, more than 75% of them singletons, with around 2.3% in the top ten. The sequenced sample was peripheral blood. The source is a man aged 35-49 years with active or convalescent COVID-19.

CDR3 coding DNA: TGTGCCAGCAGCATACGACAGGGGATAGAGGGCTACACCTTC. Its translation: CASSIRQGIEGYTF. The J gene is TRBJ1-2, the V gene TRBV7-2; 8 bases are shared with TRBD1. The CDR3 loop spans 14 amino acids. With 5 bases clipped from V and 8 bases from J, the junction kept 10 bases outside the gene matches. The germline V gene encodes CDR1 SGHTA and CDR2 FQGNSA.